The 24 T cell receptor beta chains below all came from one sample that was sequenced in a study of T cell repertoires in cytomegalovirus infection. TCRdb recomputed calls from the reads with MiXCR, one row per CDR3 protein. The data contain around 450,000 distinct CDR3 sequences, roughly a third of them seen just once; the ten biggest clones take up roughly 13%. The sequenced sample was PBMCs. The receptors were sampled from a human donor in good health (CMV status not recorded). Some clones in this sample may be carry-over from other donors' samples.

This clonotype has a single count. With a much larger clone just one base away, this may be a read error. The V gene is TRBV6-6, the J gene TRBJ1-2; D unresolved. CDR1 MNHNY and CDR2 SVGAGI come from the germline V gene (reference sequence). The CDR3 totals 17 residues. In DNA, the CDR3 is TGTGCCAGCAGTTACTCGGTTCAGAGCCAGTCCTACTATGGCTACAGCTTC. Translated, it gives CASSYSVQSQSYYGYSF.

The chain combines TRBV2 with TRBJ2-7; D tentatively reads TRBD1 or TRBD2 (6 bases each). CDR3 length: 14 residues. Trimming left V 6 bases short and J 4 bases short, with 16 bases between. Germline V lookup: CDR1 SNHLY, CDR2 FYNNEI. CDR3 DNA sequence: TGTGCCAGCAGGAGTGGAGGGGGTTGGTACGAGCAGTACTTC. Translation gives CASRSGGGWYEQYF. Together with reference TRBV2 and TRBJ2-7, the CDR3 gives the full variable domain: EPEVTQTPSHQVTQMGQEVILRCVPISNHLYFYWYRQILGQKVEFLVSFYNNEISEKSEIFDDQFSVERPDGSNFTLKIRSTKLEDSAMYFCASRSGGGWYEQYFGPGTRLTVT.

The chain uses TRBV28 and TRBJ1-3; TRBD1 agrees at 7 bases. Germline values: CDR1 MDHEN, CDR2 SYDVKM. The CDR3 is made up of 17 amino acids. V was pared by 7 bases and J by 0 bases, with 12 bases of the junction left unmatched. CDR3 sequence (DNA): TGTGCCAGCACTCTAATTCACAGGGGCCCCTCTGGAAACACCATATATTTT. This gives the protein CASTLIHRGPSGNTIYF.

This clonotype appeared many times. J is TRBJ1-1 and V is TRBV7-8; tentative D call: TRBD1 (5 bases). Trimming left V 6 bases short and J 4 bases short, with 18 bases between. The CDR3 extends over 15 amino acids. Per the germline V gene, CDR1 is SGHVS and CDR2 is FQNEAQ. CDR3 nucleotide sequence: TGTGCCAGCAGGATATCAGGGTGGGAGGGCACTGAAGCTTTCTTT. Its protein is CASRISGWEGTEAFF.

This clonotype occurred a few times. Here the CDR3 DNA reads TGCAGTGCCTCGGGACTAGCGGGGAGTTCCTACGAGCAGTACTTC. Its protein is CSASGLAGSSYEQYF. The rearrangement joins TRBV20-1 to TRBJ2-7; 13 bases map to TRBD2. The CDR3 has 15 amino acids. CDR1 is DFQATT, CDR2 SNEGSKA, per germline (reference sequence). The trim removed 6 bases at V and 1 base at J, leaving 6 bases unmatched.

This chain uses TRBV5-1 with TRBJ2-2; D uncertain. The CDR3 loop spans 13 amino acids. CDR1 and CDR2 from the germline V gene are SGHRS and YFSETQ. The V end lost 4 bases, the J end lost 5 bases, and 9 bases lay between the germline ends. Written as DNA, the CDR3 is TGCGCCAGCAGCCAACAGATAACCGGGGAGCTGTTTTTT. It yields the protein CASSQQITGELFF.

Points on this clonotype: The junction does not match germline at one end; this may be a read error. J is TRBJ2-1 and V is TRBV19; 7 bases fit TRBD2. CDR3 length: 16 amino acids. CDR1 is LNHDA and CDR2 is SQIVND in the germline V gene (reference sequence). CDR3 sequence: CSSSLTSGATYNEQFF. Written as DNA, the CDR3 is TGTTCCAGTAGTCTTACAAGCGGGGCGACCTACAATGAGCAGTTCTTC. Drawing the rest from reference TRBV19 and TRBJ2-1, the complete variable domain is DGGITQSPKYLFRKEGQNVTLSCEQNLNHDAMYWYRQDPGQGLRLIYYSQIVNDFQKGDIAEGYSVSREKKESFPLTVTSAQKNPTAFYLCSSSLTSGATYNEQFFGPGTRLTVL.

The gene calls are TRBV6-2 or TRBV6-3 and TRBJ1-6; weak D call: TRBD1 (6 bases). Germline V gene data show CDR1 as MNHEY and CDR2 as SVGEGT. Trimming took 6 bases from V and 6 from J, leaving 18 bases between them. The CDR3 has 16 residues. DNA of the CDR3: TGTGCCAGCAGCCTACAGGGAGTGAATGGTAATTCACCCCTCCACTTT. Protein: CASSLQGVNGNSPLHF.

This clonotype came up a few times. V usage is TRBV7-8 and J usage is TRBJ2-7, with a possible D match to TRBD1 (5 bases). The CDR3 consists of 13 residues. V lost 0 bases and J lost 3, with 6 bases in between. Germline CDR1 SGHVS, CDR2 FQNEAQ. Here the CDR3 reads CASSLAQGYEQYF. CDR3 DNA: TGTGCCAGCAGCTTAGCTCAGGGCTACGAGCAGTACTTC. The full variable domain, its missing parts supplied by reference TRBV7-8 and TRBJ2-7, is GAGVSQSPRYKVAKRGQDVALRCDPISGHVSLFWYQQALGQGPEFLTYFQNEAQLDKSGLPSDRFFAERPEGSVSTLKIQRTQQEDSAVYLCASSLAQGYEQYFGPGTRLTVT.

This clonotype was counted a single time. The V and J genes are TRBV11-2 and TRBJ1-4; D is perhaps TRBD1 (5 bases). This CDR3 has 15 residues. Trimming removed 3 bases from V and 6 bases from J, with 14 bases in between. CDR1 and CDR2 from the germline V gene are SGHAT and FQNNGV. CDR3 DNA: TGTGCCAGCAGCTTGTGGGGCAGGGATGATGAAAAACTGTTTTTT. Translating gives CASSLWGRDDEKLFF.

The rearrangement links TRBV6-2 or TRBV6-3 to TRBJ1-5, with D tentatively TRBD1 (6 bases). CDR1 MNHEY and CDR2 SVGEGT come from the germline V gene. This CDR3 is 14 amino acids long. Trimming shortened V by 4 bases and J by 3 bases, and 10 bases separated the two germline ends. CDR3 nucleotide sequence: TGTGCCAGCAGTTCCCAGGGGATCAATCAGCCCCAGCATTTT. This gives the protein CASSSQGINQPQHF.

This clonotype was observed a handful of times. The rearrangement joins TRBV20-1 to TRBJ1-6, with D possibly matching TRBD1 (5 bases). CDR1 is DFQATT, CDR2 SNEGSKA, per germline (reference sequence). CDR3 length equals 18 residues. V shed 3 bases and J shed 0 bases, with 18 bases lying between them. Here the CDR3 DNA reads TGCAGTGCTAGCGCCGCGGGACGGGCGAGCTCCTATAATTCACCCCTCCACTTT. Amino acids: CSASAAGRASSYNSPLHF.

This clonotype was counted between two and nine times. The V call is TRBV5-5, the J call TRBJ1-4; D uncertain. Trimming removed 0 bases at V and 7 bases at J, with 7 bases between. The CDR3 has 13 amino acids. Germline CDR1 and CDR2: SGHKS and YYEKEE (reference sequence). In DNA form, the CDR3 reads TGTGCCAGCAGCTTGGCCTCGCCTGAAAAACTGTTTTTT. As protein: CASSLASPEKLFF.

As DNA, the CDR3 is TGCAGTGCTAGACTAGGGGGCAGCATCGGCACCTTC. Residues: CSARLGGSIGTF. The V gene is TRBV20-1, the J gene TRBJ1-2; 7 nucleotides align to TRBD1. The CDR3 consists of 12 residues. V shed 2 bases, J shed 13 bases, and the junction held 10 bases outside the gene matches. The V gene's germline CDR1 is DFQATT and CDR2 SNEGSKA (reference sequence).

This clonotype was counted many times. The chain is built from TRBV7-8 and TRBJ2-3, with 7 bases fitting TRBD2. The J segment lost 4 bases and the V segment lost 3 bases, leaving 16 bases of the junction unmatched. Germline values: CDR1 SGHVS, CDR2 FQNEAQ. This CDR3 has 18 amino acids. The CDR3 sequence: CASSFSPTSRGGADTQYF. The CDR3 bases are TGTGCCAGCAGCTTCTCTCCAACCTCTCGCGGGGGAGCAGATACGCAGTATTTT.

This clonotype has just a few counts. This chain connects TRBV14 to TRBJ2-7; TRBD1 might be the D (5 bases). Germline V gene data show CDR1 as SGHDN and CDR2 as FVKESK. Trimming took 1 base from V and 5 from J, leaving 15 bases between them. The CDR3 contains 15 residues. CDR3 protein: CASSQGPGLVDEQYF. In nucleotides, the CDR3 is TGTGCCAGCAGCCAAGGGCCAGGGCTGGTCGACGAGCAGTACTTC.

On this clonotype: A much larger clone differs from this one at a single base, so this may be a read error. This chain connects TRBV11-2 to TRBJ2-2; no reliable D call. The CDR3 runs 15 residues. V gave up 5 bases and J gave up 4 bases, with 14 bases separating them. Germline V lookup: CDR1 SGHAT, CDR2 FQNNGV. In nucleotides, the CDR3 is TGTGCCAGCAGCCCAGCCTATCTAGGCACCGGGGAGCTGTTTTTT. It specifies CASSPAYLGTGELFF.

This clonotype has more than one count but fewer than ten. The rearrangement joins TRBV6-1 to TRBJ2-2, with D tentatively TRBD1 or TRBD2 (6 bases each). The CDR3 sequence is 14 residues long. The ends were cut back, 8 bases at V and 1 base at J, with 11 bases in the middle. The V gene's germline CDR1 is MNHNS and CDR2 SASEGT. The DNA of the CDR3 is TGTGCCAGCCGGGGGCGGAAGAACACCGGGGAGCTGTTTTTT. Protein: CASRGRKNTGELFF.

This clonotype was detected many times. The chain is built from TRBV7-2 and TRBJ2-1; D is ambiguous. The germline V and J ends were trimmed by 2 bases and 6 bases, with 8 bases remaining between them. Germline V lookup: CDR1 SGHTA, CDR2 FQGNSA. This CDR3 spans 13 amino acids. For the CDR3, the DNA is TGTGCCAGCAGCTTACTGGGCCGCAATGAGCAGTTCTTC. Translated, it gives CASSLLGRNEQFF.

Note on this clonotype: This may be a read error: a much more frequent sequence differs by one nucleotide. It is likely a read error, because the conserved phenylalanine at the end of the CDR3 is missing. The gene calls are TRBV7-3 and TRBJ2-3; 7 nucleotides align to TRBD2. Germline V gene data show CDR1 as SGHTA and CDR2 as FQGTGA. This CDR3 spans 20 amino acids. V shed 3 bases, J shed 0 bases, and the junction held 18 bases outside the gene matches. CDR3 in amino acids: CASSFLKRAGVIESTDTQYL. The CDR3, as DNA: TGTGCCAGCAGCTTCTTAAAGAGGGCGGGGGTTATCGAGAGCACAGATACGCAGTATTTG.

This clonotype was picked up many times. The chain links TRBV12-3 or TRBV12-4 to TRBJ2-1; tentatively, D is TRBD1 (5 bases). V shed 6 bases and J shed 4 bases, with 16 bases lying between them. The length of the CDR3 is 15 residues. CDR3 sequence reads: CASSPFVGQYNEQFF. In DNA form, the CDR3 reads TGTGCCAGCAGCCCCTTTGTGGGGCAATACAATGAGCAGTTCTTC.

This clonotype has just a few counts. The chain is built from TRBV14 and TRBJ2-2, with unresolved D. V shed 2 bases and J shed 7 bases, with 5 bases lying between them. Germline V gives CDR1 SGHDN, CDR2 FVKESK. The CDR3 has 12 amino acids. CDR3 residues: CASSQRNGELFF. Here the CDR3 DNA reads TGTGCCAGCAGCCAAAGGAACGGGGAGCTGTTTTTT. Variable domain in full (rest from reference TRBV14 and TRBJ2-2): EAGVTQFPSHSVIEKGQTVTLRCDPISGHDNLYWYRRVMGKEIKFLLHFVKESKQDESGMPNNRFLAERTGGTYSTLKVQPAELEDSGVYFCASSQRNGELFFGEGSRLTVL.

This clonotype came up many times. The chain has TRBV7-6 and TRBJ2-7; maybe TRBD2 (6 bases). The CDR3 runs to 16 residues. Germline values: CDR1 SGHVS, CDR2 FNYEAQ. V lost 4 bases to trimming and J lost 6 bases, with 22 bases between them. Here the CDR3 DNA reads TGTGCCAGCAGCTCCGGGGGACCTTACAGGATGAGCGAGCAGTACTTC. This encodes CASSSGGPYRMSEQYF. Filled out from reference TRBV7-6 and TRBJ2-7, the complete variable domain reads GAGVSQSPRYKVTKRGQDVALRCDPISGHVSLYWYRQALGQGPEFLTYFNYEAQQDKSGLPNDRFSAERPEGSISTLTIQRTEQRDSAMYRCASSSGGPYRMSEQYFGPGTRLTVT.

As for this clonotype: An end of the junction does not agree with germline; a read error may underlie this. J is TRBJ1-6 and V is TRBV7-2, with no clear D. This CDR3 contains 15 residues. The germline CDR1 and CDR2 sequences are SGHTA and FQGNSA. For the CDR3, the DNA is TGTTCCAGCAGCTTACCAACCCCAAGCGAGTCACCCCTCCACTTT. It is translated as CSSSLPTPSESPLHF.